This T cell receptor beta chain came from a study of T cell responses to AZD1222 COVID-19 vaccine. The study's findings and limits: Only six or seven AZD1222 recipients tested seropositive at baseline.

TCRdb's copy holds only in-frame clones and misses some; the assay was immunoSEQ multiplex PCR. Altogether 150,000 to 200,000 clones are present, 90% being singletons, with the ten largest covering about 6.1%. As regards this clone: Its target is not known.

CDR3 length: 14 residues. Germline V CDR1 and CDR2: SGHTA, FQGNSA. V was cut by 0 bases and J by 2 bases, with 6 bases left in between. This rearrangement joins TRBV7-2 to TRBJ2-3; D is uncertain. The TCR sequence derives from an adult in good health. The sample consisted of peripheral blood, taken on day 0 of AZD1222 vaccination. The CDR3 sequence: CASSLATYTDTQYF. As DNA, the CDR3 is TGTGCCAGCAGCTTAGCGACATACACAGATACGCAGTATTTT.